This T cell receptor beta chain is from a study of cytomegalovirus exposure and HLA in healthy donors (dated by TCRdb to about 2017). General notes on the study: The 650 to 750 repertoires of the first cohort and the 120 validation repertoires were produced on the same platform, according to a later analysis. The aim of the study was to test whether cataloging public T cell receptors could identify signatures of past pathogen exposure. Along with the approximately 620-subject first cohort, a separate validation cohort of over 90 different subjects was used. To predict cytomegalovirus infection status, the study brought together high-throughput TCR immunosequencing, statistical association of individual TCRs with disease status, and machine learning. Study-wide findings and limitations: The classifier was reported to diagnose cytomegalovirus status with high specificity and sensitivity in both the original and validation cohorts. In a later analysis, TCRs clustered in the first cohort were found to also tend to co-occur in the 120 or so validation repertoires, with about 93% of cluster scores above 0. In vitro tests confirmed that a few of the cytomegalovirus-associated TCR beta chains recognize cytomegalovirus antigens. All 120 or so repertoires were used to score co-occurrence in the validation cohort in a later analysis, because that analysis had no HLA typing for the cohort. Across donors, most TCR sequences were observed very rarely, whereas some public TCRs were present in many individuals. A total of around 150 TCR beta chains were listed by the study as associated with cytomegalovirus. According to the authors, the approach could potentially be generalized to other disease states and immunological phenotypes.

The receptor library was made with the immunoSEQ multiplex PCR assay. In the authors' own workflow: A statistical classification framework was built for diagnosing cytomegalovirus status from the catalog of TCR beta chain sequences. Here the immuneACCESS table is served through TCRdb, limited to in-frame sequences with V and J called. Missing clones are a known gap in these copies; in checked studies unresolved V genes cover under half, and the rest lacks a known reason. For V, J and clone size, that table is used; D and trimming come from the DNA. The sample table holds about 79,000 clones, of which 90% to 95% were seen once. The ten biggest clones cover 3.6% of the sample. The germline V gene specifies SNHLY as CDR1 and FYNNEI as CDR2. Germline trimming: 6 bases from V, 5 bases from J; junction bases outside gene matches: 7. The CDR3, cysteine through phenylalanine, is 14 amino acids long. Just CDR3 DNA is preserved here, 42 bases in frame from base 1.

The donors were included in the validation cohort of 100 to 150 subjects, a group kept apart from the roughly 670-subject first cohort. In its sample, this clone was seen a few times. Its binding antigen is unknown. Base qualities are not provided; no much larger clone lies one nucleotide away. Here the chain combines TRBV2 and TRBJ1-5, and 7 junctional nucleotides match TRBD1. This receptor was identified in a woman aged 25 to 39 in good health and CMV-seronegative. Material for sequencing was PBMCs. The CDR3 region: CASRTGLVDQPQHF. The DNA sequence is TGTGCCAGCAGGACAGGGTTGGTGGATCAGCCCCAGCATTTT.